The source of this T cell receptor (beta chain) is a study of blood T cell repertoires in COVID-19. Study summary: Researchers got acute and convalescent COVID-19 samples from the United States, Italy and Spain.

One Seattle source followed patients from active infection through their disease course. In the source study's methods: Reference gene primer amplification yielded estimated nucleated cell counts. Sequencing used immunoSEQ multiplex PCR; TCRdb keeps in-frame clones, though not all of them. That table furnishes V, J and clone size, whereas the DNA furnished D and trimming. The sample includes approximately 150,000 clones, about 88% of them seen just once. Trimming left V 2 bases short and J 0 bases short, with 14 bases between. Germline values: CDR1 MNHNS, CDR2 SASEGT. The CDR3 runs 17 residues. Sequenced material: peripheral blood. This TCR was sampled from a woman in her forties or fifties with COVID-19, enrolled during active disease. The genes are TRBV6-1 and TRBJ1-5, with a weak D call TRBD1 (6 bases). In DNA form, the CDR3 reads TGTGCCAGCAGTGAAAGGGGGGGTGGGTATAGCAATCAGCCCCAGCATTTT. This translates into CASSERGGGYSNQPQHF.